These 27 T cell receptor beta chains were sequenced from one sample in a study of cytomegalovirus exposure and HLA in healthy donors. This PCR relied on a set of 60 Vbeta primers and 13 Jbeta primers. Only in-frame clones appear in the TCRdb table, and some are missing; sequencing was by immunoSEQ multiplex PCR. Among over 45,000 clones listed, roughly 84% were seen once. The sequencing input was PBMCs. Receptors originate from a man aged 30 to 45 in good health and CMV-seronegative.

The gene calls are TRBV28 and TRBJ1-4; a possible D gene is TRBD1 (5 bases). The length of the CDR3 is 15 residues. The V gene's germline CDR1 is MDHEN and CDR2 SYDVKM. The V end was cut by 5 bases, the J end by 3 bases, with 13 bases between. The CDR3 DNA follows: TGTGCCAGCAGTGGATGGGGGAGGGCTAATGAAAAACTGTTTTTT. Translation gives CASSGWGRANEKLFF.

The chain carries TRBV7-3 and TRBJ1-5; 8 bases agree with TRBD1. V was pared by 5 bases and J by 2 bases, with 17 bases of the junction left unmatched. CDR3 length: 19 residues. The germline V gene encodes CDR1 SGHTA and CDR2 FQGTGA. The CDR3 loop is CASSPPGGATRGGNQPQHF. The CDR3 DNA is TGTGCCAGCAGCCCCCCAGGGGGCGCGACCCGAGGTGGCAATCAGCCCCAGCATTTT.

This clone was recorded a few times. This chain connects TRBV6-5 to TRBJ1-1, with no clear D. The CDR3 contains 13 residues. Trimming took 2 bases from V and 7 from J, leaving 11 bases between them. The germline CDR1 and CDR2 sequences are MNHEY and SVGAGI. The CDR3 bases are TGTGCCAGCAGTTACATGCCGCGTCATGAAGCTTTCTTT. Protein product: CASSYMPRHEAFF.

The genes are TRBV5-6 and TRBJ1-5, with a tentative D call TRBD1 (5 bases). Germline CDR1 reads SGHDT; CDR2 reads YYEEEE. The CDR3 totals 16 residues. The germline V and J ends were trimmed by 2 bases and 2 bases, with 14 bases remaining between them. The CDR3 coding sequence is TGTGCCAGCAGCTTATTCCGGGGGATTGGCAATCAGCCCCAGCATTTT. Protein: CASSLFRGIGNQPQHF. Based on the CDR3 plus reference TRBV5-6 and TRBJ1-5, the full variable domain is DAGVTQSPTHLIKTRGQQVTLRCSPKSGHDTVSWYQQALGQGPQFIFQYYEEEERQRGNFPDRFSGHQFPNYSSELNVNALLLGDSALYLCASSLFRGIGNQPQHFGDGTRLSIL.

The chain uses TRBV19 and TRBJ1-1, with D tentatively TRBD1 (6 bases). V dropped 3 bases and J dropped 0 bases, with 8 bases sitting between them. The germline gives CDR1 LNHDA, CDR2 SQIVND (reference sequence). The CDR3 is made up of 14 amino acids. The DNA for the CDR3 is TGTGCCAGTAGTATCCAGGGGCTGAACACTGAAGCTTTCTTT. Protein product: CASSIQGLNTEAFF.

The chain is built from TRBV11-2 and TRBJ1-6, with 9 positions matching TRBD1. The CDR3 is 17 amino acids. Germline loops: CDR1 SGHAT, CDR2 FQNNGV. Losses at the gene ends were 5 bases for V and 11 bases for J; bases not matched to a gene: 16. CDR3 amino acids: CASSRGQGELLRPPLHF. The CDR3, as DNA: TGTGCCAGCAGCAGGGGACAGGGAGAACTTCTGAGGCCACCCCTCCACTTT.

The gene calls are TRBV6-4 and TRBJ2-3, with D tentatively TRBD1 (6 bases). The CDR3 length is 16 residues. V was pared by 6 bases and J by 0 bases, with 16 bases between. Looked up from germline, CDR1 is MRHNA and CDR2 is SNTAGT. Here the CDR3 DNA reads TGTGCCAGCAGCCAATCGGACAGCTCTAGCACAGATACGCAGTATTTT. It encodes CASSQSDSSSTDTQYF.

The chain couples TRBV6-4 to TRBJ1-4; TRBD1 is a possible D gene (5 bases). The CDR3 has 15 residues. Germline CDR1 MRHNA, CDR2 SNTAGT. Trimming took off 6 bases at V and 8 bases at J, with 19 bases between the two ends. The CDR3: CASSGWGDSSEKLFF. In nucleotides, the CDR3 is TGTGCCAGCAGCGGGTGGGGGGACTCCTCAGAAAAACTGTTTTTT.

This rearrangement joins TRBV7-9 to TRBJ2-4, with a weak D call TRBD1 (5 bases). Germline V gene data show CDR1 as SEHNR and CDR2 as FQNEAQ (reference sequence). This CDR3 is 11 amino acids long. V was cut by 5 bases and J by 9 bases, with 8 bases left in between. CDR3 nucleotide sequence: TGTGCCAGCAGCCCCCAGGGCATTCAGTACTTC. Protein product: CASSPQGIQYF.

The V gene is TRBV7-2, the J gene TRBJ2-7; D might be TRBD2 (6 bases). Trimming shortened V by 4 bases and J by 0 bases, and 13 bases separated the two germline ends. Per the germline V gene, CDR1 is SGHTA and CDR2 is FQGNSA. The CDR3 sequence is 15 residues long. The CDR3 loop is CASSSRDGSSYEQYF. The DNA of the CDR3 is TGTGCCAGCAGCTCACGGGACGGGAGCTCCTACGAGCAGTACTTC.

The chain employs TRBV7-8 and TRBJ1-5; D unclear. From germline, CDR1 is SGHVS and CDR2 FQNEAQ. The CDR3 length is 15 residues. The V gene lost 5 bases and the J gene lost 0 bases, with 11 bases spanning the gap. As DNA, the CDR3 is TGTGCCAGCAGCCCTATTAGAGATAGCAATCAGCCCCAGCATTTT. Amino acids: CASSPIRDSNQPQHF.

The CDR3 reads CASSADDWNTEAFF. The CDR3 DNA reads TGTGCCAGCAGCGCTGACGACTGGAACACTGAAGCTTTCTTT. This chain connects TRBV9 to TRBJ1-1; D not resolved. The CDR3 sequence is 14 residues long. Looked up from germline, CDR1 is SGDLS and CDR2 is YYNGEE. Trimming took 3 bases from V and 1 from J, leaving 10 bases between them. Filled out from reference TRBV9 and TRBJ1-1, the complete variable domain reads DSGVTQTPKHLITATGQRVTLRCSPRSGDLSVYWYQQSLDQGLQFLIQYYNGEERAKGNILERFSAQQFPDLHSELNLSSLELGDSALYFCASSADDWNTEAFFGQGTRLTVV.

This sequence joins TRBV7-2 and TRBJ2-7; the match to TRBD2 covers 14 bases. CDR3 size: 16 residues. The germline CDR1 and CDR2 sequences are SGHTA and FQGNSA. V was clipped by 1 base and J by 3 bases; unmatched bases: 2. The chain's CDR3 is CASSLGTSGRYYEQYF. Here the CDR3 DNA reads TGTGCCAGCAGCTTAGGGACTAGCGGGAGGTACTACGAGCAGTACTTC.

The count of this clone is one. V is TRBV28 and J is TRBJ2-7, with 7 positions matching TRBD2. There are 13 residues in the CDR3. Looked up from germline, CDR1 is MDHEN and CDR2 is SYDVKM. J lost 8 bases, V lost 4 bases, and 8 bases had no gene match. The CDR3 coding sequence is TGTGCCAGCAGTTCCCCCCCGGGAGGAAAGCAGTACTTC. This encodes CASSSPPGGKQYF.

The chain combines TRBV4-3 with TRBJ2-1; TRBD2 agrees at 10 bases. The germline CDR1 and CDR2 sequences are LGHNA and YSLEER. The CDR3 spans 18 residues. With 2 bases clipped from V and 7 bases from J, the junction kept 14 bases outside the gene matches. The CDR3 DNA is TGCGCCAGCAGCCAATATTCATTGCAAAATAGCGGGAGGAATGAGCAGTTCTTC. Protein product: CASSQYSLQNSGRNEQFF.

The chain carries TRBV6-5 and TRBJ1-5, with no clear D. Germline assignment: CDR1 MNHEY and CDR2 SVGAGI. The CDR3 extends over 13 amino acids. Trimming pared 6 bases from V and 3 bases from J, leaving 9 bases between. The CDR3 sequence: CASSPGYNQPQHF. CDR3 DNA sequence: TGTGCCAGCAGCCCCGGTTACAATCAGCCCCAGCATTTT.

This rearrangement joins TRBV4-1 to TRBJ2-3; 9 positions match TRBD1. V shed 3 bases, J shed 3 bases, and the junction held 22 bases outside the gene matches. The CDR3 length is 21 residues. Germline V CDR1 and CDR2: MGHRA, YSYEKL. CDR3 sequence (DNA): TGCGCCAGCAGCCATAGGTGGACAGGGGCCCCGGGTGATGTCTGGACAGATACGCAGTATTTT. This codes for CASSHRWTGAPGDVWTDTQYF.

This clone was seen a few times. The chain couples TRBV4-3 to TRBJ1-4, with 11 bases aligning to TRBD1. The V and J ends lost 4 bases and 8 bases, in that order; junction bases with no gene match: 15. The germline gives CDR1 LGHNA, CDR2 YSLEER. The CDR3 is 18 residues long. The CDR3 sequence is CASSLTPGQGGLREKLFF. The CDR3 bases are TGCGCCAGCAGCCTAACTCCGGGACAGGGGGGTTTGAGGGAAAAACTGTTTTTT.

This clone was counted a single time. The J gene is TRBJ2-1, the V gene TRBV11-3; D is unresolved. Per the germline V gene, CDR1 is SGHNT and CDR2 is YENEEA. V shed 1 base and J shed 5 bases, with 9 bases lying between them. The CDR3 is made up of 14 amino acids. The CDR3 loop reads CASSLGDKNNEQFF. For the CDR3, the DNA is TGTGCCAGCAGCTTAGGCGACAAGAACAATGAGCAGTTCTTC. Based on the CDR3 plus reference TRBV11-3 and TRBJ2-1, the full variable domain is EAGVVQSPRYKIIEKKQPVAFWCNPISGHNTLYWYLQNLGQGPELLIRYENEEAVDDSQLPKDRFSAERLKGVDSTLKIQPAELGDSAVYLCASSLGDKNNEQFFGPGTRLTVL.

This clone was recorded once. As DNA, the CDR3 is TGTGCCAGCAGCTTCGGCCGGGGAGGAGGGGGCAACACTGAAGCTTTCTTT. It translates to CASSFGRGGGGNTEAFF. The gene calls are TRBV7-3 and TRBJ1-1; TRBD1 matches 7 bases. The V gene's germline CDR1 is SGHTA and CDR2 FQGTGA. The CDR3 loop spans 17 amino acids. V dropped 3 bases and J dropped 2; count of bases not matched to a gene: 12.

A few counts support this clone. CDR3 DNA sequence: TGTGCCAGCAGCTTCCTCGGGGGATATAGCAATCAGCCCCAGCATTTT. It specifies CASSFLGGYSNQPQHF. V usage is TRBV7-4 and J usage is TRBJ1-5; D might be TRBD1 (5 bases). This CDR3 comprises 16 residues. V shed 3 bases and J shed 0 bases, with 12 bases lying between them. Germline V gene lookup returns CDR1 SGHVT and CDR2 SQSDAQ.

This clone was observed a single time. V is TRBV7-2 and J is TRBJ1-6; a weak D match, TRBD1 (6 bases). V dropped 1 base and J dropped 15 bases, with 16 bases sitting between them. This CDR3 is 14 amino acids long. Germline CDR1 and CDR2: SGHTA and FQGNSA. This chain's CDR3 is CASSLGLGASGLHF. CDR3 nucleotides: TGTGCCAGCAGCTTAGGGCTGGGGGCGTCGGGCCTCCACTTT.

The V gene is TRBV5-4, the J gene TRBJ2-1, with 7 positions matching TRBD2. The germline V gene encodes CDR1 SGHNT and CDR2 YYREEE (reference sequence). The V and J ends lost 0 bases and 2 bases, in that order; junction bases with no gene match: 8. The CDR3 consists of 17 residues. Here the CDR3 DNA reads TGTGCCAGCAGCTTGGTCCCGCGGCGGGAGCCCTACAATGAGCAGTTCTTC. Protein: CASSLVPRREPYNEQFF. The full variable domain, in which reference TRBV5-4 and TRBJ2-1 provide the parts outside the CDR3, is ETGVTQSPTHLIKTRGQQVTLRCSSQSGHNTVSWYQQALGQGPQFIFQYYREEENGRGNFPPRFSGLQFPNYSSELNVNALELDDSALYLCASSLVPRREPYNEQFFGPGTRLTVL.

Concerning this clone itself: This sample also contains other DNA sequences that code for the same CDR3. The chain couples TRBV6-6 to TRBJ2-1, with TRBD2 identical over 9 bases. The CDR3 length is 15 residues. Germline V CDR1 and CDR2: MNHNY, SVGAGI (reference sequence). Losses at the gene ends were 7 bases for V and 2 bases for J; bases not matched to a gene: 6. CDR3 protein: CASNPREGAYNEQFF. The CDR3 region has the DNA TGTGCCAGCAATCCGCGGGAGGGAGCCTACAATGAGCAGTTCTTC.

This clone appeared a few times. The chain recombines TRBV4-3 with TRBJ1-1; 12 bases match TRBD1. This CDR3 has 18 amino acids. CDR1 and CDR2 (germline): LGHNA, YSLEER. The junction had 15 bases not matched to a gene; V was cut back by 5 bases and J by 5 bases. The CDR3 reads CASSSGGTGGGSVTEAFF. The CDR3 region has the DNA TGCGCCAGCAGCAGCGGCGGGACAGGGGGCGGTTCTGTTACTGAAGCTTTCTTT.

The chain employs TRBV30 and TRBJ2-7; 7 bases align to TRBD1. The germline V gene encodes CDR1 GTSNPN and CDR2 SVGIG (reference sequence). The CDR3 has 17 residues. V was clipped by 0 bases and J by 5 bases; unmatched bases: 16. CDR3 region: CAWSVPPHRGQQHEQYF. The CDR3 bases are TGTGCCTGGAGTGTACCCCCTCACAGGGGACAACAACACGAGCAGTACTTC.

This clone was observed a few times. The chain combines TRBV7-2 with TRBJ2-7; no clear D gene. The CDR3 is made up of 11 amino acids. Deletions cut 4 bases from V and 3 bases from J, with 4 bases between. Germline V gives CDR1 SGHTA, CDR2 FQGNSA. The CDR3 DNA is TGTGCCAGCAGCTCGTACTACGAGCAGTACTTC. Its translation: CASSSYYEQYF.